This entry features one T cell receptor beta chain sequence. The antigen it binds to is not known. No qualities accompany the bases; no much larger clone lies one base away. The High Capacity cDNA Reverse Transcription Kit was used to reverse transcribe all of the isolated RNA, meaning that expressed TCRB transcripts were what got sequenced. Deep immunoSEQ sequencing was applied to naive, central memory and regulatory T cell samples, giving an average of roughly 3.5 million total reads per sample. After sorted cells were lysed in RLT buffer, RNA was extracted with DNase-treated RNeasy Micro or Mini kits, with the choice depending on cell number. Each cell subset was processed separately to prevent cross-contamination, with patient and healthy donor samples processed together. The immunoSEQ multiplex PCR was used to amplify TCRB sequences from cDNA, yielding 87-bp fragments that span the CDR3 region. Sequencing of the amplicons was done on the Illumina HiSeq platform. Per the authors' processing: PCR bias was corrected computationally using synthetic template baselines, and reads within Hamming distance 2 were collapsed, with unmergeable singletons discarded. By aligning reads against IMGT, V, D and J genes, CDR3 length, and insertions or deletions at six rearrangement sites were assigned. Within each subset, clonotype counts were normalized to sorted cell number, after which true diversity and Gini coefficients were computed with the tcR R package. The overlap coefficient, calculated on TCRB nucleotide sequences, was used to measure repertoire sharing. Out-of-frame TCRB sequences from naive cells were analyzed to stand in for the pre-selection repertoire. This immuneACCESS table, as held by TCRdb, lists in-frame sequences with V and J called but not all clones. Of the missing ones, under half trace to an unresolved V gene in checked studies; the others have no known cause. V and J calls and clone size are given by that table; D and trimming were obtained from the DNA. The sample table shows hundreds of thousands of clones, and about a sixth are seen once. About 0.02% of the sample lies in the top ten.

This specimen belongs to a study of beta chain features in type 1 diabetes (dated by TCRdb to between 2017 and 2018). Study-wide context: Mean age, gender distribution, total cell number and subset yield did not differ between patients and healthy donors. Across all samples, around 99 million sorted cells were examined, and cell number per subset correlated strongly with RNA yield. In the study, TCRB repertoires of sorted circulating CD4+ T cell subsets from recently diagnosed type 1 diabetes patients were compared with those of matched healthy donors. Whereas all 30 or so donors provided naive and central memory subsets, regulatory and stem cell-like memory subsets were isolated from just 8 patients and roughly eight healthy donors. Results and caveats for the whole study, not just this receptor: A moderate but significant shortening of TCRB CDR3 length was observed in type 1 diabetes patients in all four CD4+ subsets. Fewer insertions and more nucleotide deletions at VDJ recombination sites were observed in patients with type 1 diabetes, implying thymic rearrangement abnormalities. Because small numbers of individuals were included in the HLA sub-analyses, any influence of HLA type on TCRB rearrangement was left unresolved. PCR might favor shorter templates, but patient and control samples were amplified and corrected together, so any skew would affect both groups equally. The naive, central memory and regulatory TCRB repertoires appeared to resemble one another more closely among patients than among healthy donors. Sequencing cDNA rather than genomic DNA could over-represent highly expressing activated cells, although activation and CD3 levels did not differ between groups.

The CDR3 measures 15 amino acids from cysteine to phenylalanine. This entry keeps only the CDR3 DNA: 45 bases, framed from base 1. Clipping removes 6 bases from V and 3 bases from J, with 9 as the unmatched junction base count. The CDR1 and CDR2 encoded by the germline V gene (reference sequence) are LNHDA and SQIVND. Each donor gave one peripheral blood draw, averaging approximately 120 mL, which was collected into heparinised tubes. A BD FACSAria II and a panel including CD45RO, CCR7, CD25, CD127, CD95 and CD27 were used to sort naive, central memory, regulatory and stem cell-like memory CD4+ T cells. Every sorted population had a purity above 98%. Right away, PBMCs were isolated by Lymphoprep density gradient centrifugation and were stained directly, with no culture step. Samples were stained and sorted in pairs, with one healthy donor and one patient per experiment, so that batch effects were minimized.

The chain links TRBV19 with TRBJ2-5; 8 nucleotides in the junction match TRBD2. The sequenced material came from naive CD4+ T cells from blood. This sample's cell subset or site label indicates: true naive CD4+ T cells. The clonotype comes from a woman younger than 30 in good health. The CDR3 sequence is CASREAGAGKETQYF. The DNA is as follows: TGTGCCAGTAGGGAAGCGGGAGCCGGGAAAGAGACCCAGTACTTC.